This T cell receptor beta chain derives from a study of early T cells in non-severe SARS-CoV-2 infection. Study at large: Unsorted whole blood bulk RNA was sequenced, with unpaired chains.

Study-level results: Matching against VDJdb likely underestimated virus-specific expansions, favoring anti-spike CD8.

This clonotype was picked up a small number of times. Its antigen is currently unknown. Attached unique molecular identifiers marked individual cDNA molecules. TCRdb called the 5' RACE reads again in MiXCR, with one record for every CDR3 protein. The sample records about 49,000 distinct CDR3 sequences, 5.5% to 6.5% being singletons. V was clipped by 5 bases and J by 7 bases, with 12 bases between them. The length of the CDR3 is 14 residues. The starting material was whole blood, obtained at baseline. The chain is built from TRBV12-3 or TRBV12-4 and TRBJ1-6, with D possibly TRBD1 on 6 matching bases. The sequence was collected from an adult who was a healthcare worker with PCR-confirmed SARS-CoV-2 infection or an uninfected control (not recorded which). CDR3 loop: CASSADRTNSPLHF. Here the CDR3 DNA reads TGTGCCAGCAGTGCGGACAGAACCAATTCACCCCTCCACTTT.